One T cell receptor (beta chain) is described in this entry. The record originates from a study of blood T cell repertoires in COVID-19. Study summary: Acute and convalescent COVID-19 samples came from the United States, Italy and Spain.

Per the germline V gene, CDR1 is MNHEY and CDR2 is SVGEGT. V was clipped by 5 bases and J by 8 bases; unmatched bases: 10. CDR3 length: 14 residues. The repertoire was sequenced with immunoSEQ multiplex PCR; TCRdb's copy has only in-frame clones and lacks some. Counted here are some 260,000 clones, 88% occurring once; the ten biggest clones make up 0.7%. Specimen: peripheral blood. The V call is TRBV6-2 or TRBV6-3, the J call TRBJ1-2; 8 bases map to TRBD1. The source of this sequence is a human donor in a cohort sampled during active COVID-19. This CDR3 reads CASSPPRTGIGYTF. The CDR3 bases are TGTGCCAGCAGTCCCCCTAGGACAGGGATCGGCTACACCTTC.